This T cell receptor (beta chain) originates from a study of T cell repertoires in cytomegalovirus infection. At the level of the study: An indication of both CMV infection and matching HLA type came from public TCR beta signatures.

TCRdb called the reads again in MiXCR, with one record for every CDR3 protein. This sample has 740,000 or so distinct CDR3 sequences, with less than 40% found just once. Germline V gene lookup returns CDR1 MNHNS and CDR2 SASEGT. V dropped 4 bases and J dropped 1 base, with 14 bases sitting between them. The CDR3 extends over 15 amino acids. Concerning this clonotype: Its antigen is still unknown.

Points from the study as a whole: Ex vivo responses were dominated by HLA-C-restricted CMV-specific TCR beta clonotypes.

The TCR sequence derives from a human donor in good health (CMV status not recorded). Some clones in this sample may be carry-over from other donors' samples. Sequenced sample: PBMCs. The rearrangement links TRBV6-1 to TRBJ2-7, with D uncertain. For the CDR3, the DNA is TGTGCCAGCAGTGTCTCCATCGGGCCGTCCTACGAGCAGTACTTC. This encodes CASSVSIGPSYEQYF.